This entry lists 22 T cell receptor beta chains sequenced from one sample in a study of shared clonotypes between healthy human individuals. Profiled with immunoSEQ multiplex PCR; TCRdb holds only in-frame clones, not every one. The sample holds about 2 million clones; 85% to 95% are singletons and the top ten take 0.1% to 0.15%. The sequenced sample was naive CD4+ T cells sorted from blood. Regarding subset: CD45RA+ positively selected. These receptors were collected from a man aged 18 to 35 in good health.

Remarks on this clone: The sample contains more than one DNA sequence encoding this CDR3. V gene TRBV28 combines with J gene TRBJ1-2, with TRBD1 matching over 9 bases. V shed 5 bases and J 7 bases; nucleotides not matched to a gene: 5. Germline-derived CDR1 and CDR2 are MDHEN and SYDVKM. The CDR3 loop spans 13 amino acids. CDR3 residues: CASSLTGGRGYTF. DNA for the CDR3: TGTGCCAGCAGTCTCACAGGGGGCCGTGGCTACACCTTC.

V and J are TRBV5-1 and TRBJ1-1; 9 nucleotides line up with TRBD1. This CDR3 has 14 amino acids. J gave up 4 bases and V 4 bases, and 5 bases lay outside the gene matches. Per the germline V gene, CDR1 is SGHRS and CDR2 is YFSETQ. As DNA, the CDR3 is TGCGCCAGCAGCCCAATGACAGGGGGCACTGAAGCTTTCTTT. It translates to CASSPMTGGTEAFF.

The V and J genes are TRBV30 and TRBJ1-3; possibly TRBD1 for D (6 bases). Looked up from germline, CDR1 is GTSNPN and CDR2 is SVGIG (reference sequence). The CDR3 length is 17 residues. V was cut by 2 bases and J by 1 base, with 18 bases left in between. DNA for the CDR3: TGTGCCTGGAGTTCGGGGGCCACTCCGGAATCTGGAAACACCATATATTTT. Translating it yields CAWSSGATPESGNTIYF.

This chain links TRBV27 with TRBJ2-1; D call uncertain. The V and J ends lost 0 bases and 6 bases respectively, with 6 bases between them. The CDR3 runs 13 residues. The germline V gene has CDR1 MNHEY and CDR2 SMNVEV (reference sequence). The CDR3: CASSLSARNEQFF. The CDR3 DNA sequence: TGTGCCAGCAGTTTATCGGCGCGCAATGAGCAGTTCTTC.

The V call is TRBV27, the J call TRBJ1-5; possibly TRBD1 for D (5 bases). This CDR3 region has 16 residues. The germline V gene encodes CDR1 MNHEY and CDR2 SMNVEV (reference sequence). V dropped 1 base and J dropped 3 bases, with 13 bases sitting between them. The CDR3 region is CASSLYPGPTNQPQHF. CDR3 nucleotide sequence: TGTGCCAGCAGTTTATATCCAGGGCCTACCAATCAGCCCCAGCATTTT.

The chain combines TRBV4-1 with TRBJ2-1; weak D call: TRBD2 (5 bases). Per the germline V gene, CDR1 is MGHRA and CDR2 is YSYEKL. V was shortened by 6 bases and J by 5 bases, with 23 bases between the two germline ends. This CDR3 has 17 amino acids. The CDR3 reads CASRAGLLGRRHNEQFF. The CDR3 coding sequence is TGCGCCAGCAGGGCGGGCCTTCTGGGTCGCCGTCACAATGAGCAGTTCTTC.

The V call is TRBV4-1, the J call TRBJ2-1, with 10 nucleotides matching TRBD2. The CDR3 is 16 amino acids. The J segment lost 9 bases and the V segment lost 1 base, leaving 9 bases of the junction unmatched. CDR1 MGHRA and CDR2 YSYEKL come from the germline V gene. In nucleotides, the CDR3 is TGCGCCAGCAGCCAAGTGATAGCGGGAGGTAGAGGTGAGCAGTTCTTC. This gives the protein CASSQVIAGGRGEQFF.

The V call is TRBV5-4, the J call TRBJ2-5; maybe TRBD1 (5 bases). Trimming removed 4 bases from V and 2 bases from J, with 9 bases in between. Germline CDR1 and CDR2: SGHNT and YYREEE (reference sequence). This CDR3 comprises 13 residues. CDR3 amino acids: CASSRQIQETQYF. As DNA, the CDR3 is TGTGCCAGCAGCCGACAGATTCAAGAGACCCAGTACTTC. The full variable domain, completed using reference TRBV5-4 and TRBJ2-5, is ETGVTQSPTHLIKTRGQQVTLRCSSQSGHNTVSWYQQALGQGPQFIFQYYREEENGRGNFPPRFSGLQFPNYSSELNVNALELDDSALYLCASSRQIQETQYFGPGTRLLVL.

This chain links TRBV6-5 with TRBJ1-1; possible D gene TRBD1, 5 bases. V lost 7 bases and J 1 base, leaving 13 bases between the germline ends. Germline-derived CDR1 and CDR2 are MNHEY and SVGAGI. The CDR3 runs 14 residues. In DNA form, the CDR3 reads TGTGCCAGCACCCAGGGATTCAGGAACACTGAAGCTTTCTTT. It specifies CASTQGFRNTEAFF.

The chain carries TRBV10-3 and TRBJ2-7; a weak D match, TRBD2 (6 bases). The CDR3 runs to 14 residues. V lost 8 bases and J 2 bases, leaving 16 bases between the germline ends. Per the germline V gene, CDR1 is ENHRY and CDR2 is SYGVKD. The chain's CDR3 is CAIAGTSSTYEQYF. CDR3 nucleotides: TGTGCCATCGCCGGGACTTCGTCAACCTACGAGCAGTACTTC.

CDR3 DNA sequence: TGTGCCAGCAGCTTTAAAGACAGGGTGGTTGGCTACACCTTC. It is translated as CASSFKDRVVGYTF. J is TRBJ1-2 and V is TRBV5-6; 7 nucleotides line up with TRBD1. This CDR3 is built from 14 residues. After removal of 2 bases from V and 7 bases from J, the junction contained 8 bases not matched to a gene. Germline lookup yields CDR1 SGHDT and CDR2 YYEEEE.

This clone was recorded once. The rearrangement joins TRBV5-4 to TRBJ2-1, with D maybe TRBD1 (5 bases). Trimming took off 4 bases at V and 5 bases at J, with 19 bases between the two ends. Germline CDR1 SGHNT, CDR2 YYREEE (reference sequence). CDR3 size: 16 residues. This chain's CDR3 is CASSAQVKGANNEQFF. CDR3 nucleotide sequence: TGTGCCAGCAGCGCACAAGTAAAAGGGGCCAACAATGAGCAGTTCTTC.

This chain connects TRBV19 to TRBJ2-3; TRBD2 matches at 8 bases. The CDR3 sequence is 15 residues long. V lost 2 bases and J lost 1; bases outside the gene matches: 2. Germline V gives CDR1 LNHDA, CDR2 SQIVND (reference sequence). The CDR3 nucleotides are TGTGCCAGTAGTATACGGGGGGGAGGCACAGATACGCAGTATTTT. This translates into CASSIRGGGTDTQYF.

In this sample, this clone turned up once. The V and J genes are TRBV5-3 and TRBJ1-5; TRBD1 matches at 8 bases. TRBV5-3 is labeled an ORF, and its function is uncertain. V lost 0 bases, J lost 1 base, and 15 bases stayed unmatched. This CDR3 has 20 amino acids. The CDR3 DNA reads as TGTGCCAGAAGCTTGGCGGTGGACAGGGCAAAGGGTTCGAGCAATCAGCCCCAGCATTTT. Its translation: CARSLAVDRAKGSSNQPQHF.

V gene TRBV9 combines with J gene TRBJ2-3; D remains ambiguous. Trimming took off 4 bases at V and 2 bases at J, with 14 bases between the two ends. The CDR3 runs to 15 residues. Germline V gives CDR1 SGDLS, CDR2 YYNGEE. This chain's CDR3 is CASSPSSRFTDTQYF. In nucleotides, the CDR3 is TGTGCCAGCAGCCCGAGTTCTCGTTTCACAGATACGCAGTATTTT. Looking up the rest from reference TRBV9 and TRBJ2-3 gives the full variable domain: DSGVTQTPKHLITATGQRVTLRCSPRSGDLSVYWYQQSLDQGLQFLIQYYNGEERAKGNILERFSAQQFPDLHSELNLSSLELGDSALYFCASSPSSRFTDTQYFGPGTRLTVL.

The CDR3 sequence is CASSLRRNNEKLFF. CDR3 DNA sequence: TGTGCCAGCAGTTTGCGGCGGAATAATGAAAAACTGTTTTTT. The chain has TRBV28 and TRBJ1-4; D ambiguous. Between the trimmed V and J ends, which lost 3 bases and 4 bases, there was a span of 9 bases. From germline, CDR1 is MDHEN and CDR2 SYDVKM. The CDR3 sequence is 14 residues long.

This chain links TRBV18 with TRBJ2-7, with D maybe TRBD2 (5 bases). This CDR3 spans 13 amino acids. V was clipped by 6 bases and J by 3 bases, with 12 bases between them. CDR1 and CDR2 from the germline V gene are KGHSH and LQKENI. Here the CDR3 reads CASSVSGNYEQYF. The CDR3 DNA reads as TGTGCCAGCTCGGTATCCGGGAACTACGAGCAGTACTTC.

The gene calls are TRBV10-3 and TRBJ2-1; tentative D call: TRBD1 (6 bases). V was pared by 2 bases and J by 0 bases, with 11 bases between. Germline-derived CDR1 and CDR2 are ENHRY and SYGVKD. The CDR3 loop spans 16 amino acids. The DNA of the CDR3 is TGTGCCATCAGTGAGGATGGGGGCCTCTCCTACAATGAGCAGTTCTTC. Its protein is CAISEDGGLSYNEQFF.

Comments on this clone: In the same sample, other DNA sequences code for this CDR3. CDR3 sequence reads: CASLGQGNQPQHF. The CDR3 DNA sequence: TGTGCCAGCCTGGGACAGGGGAATCAGCCCCAGCATTTT. The rearrangement links TRBV2 to TRBJ1-5; 10 positions match TRBD1. CDR1 and CDR2 (germline): SNHLY, FYNNEI. This CDR3 is 13 amino acids long. V shed 8 bases and J 4 bases; nucleotides not matched to a gene: 2.

This chain links TRBV2 with TRBJ2-7, with 8 bases aligning to TRBD1. This CDR3 has 13 residues. From germline, CDR1 is SNHLY and CDR2 FYNNEI. V lost 7 bases, J lost 4 bases, and 6 bases stayed unmatched. The CDR3 DNA is TGTGCCAGCACCCCGGACAGGGTTTACGAGCAGTACTTC. The encoded protein is CASTPDRVYEQYF.

Only a few counts were recorded for this clone. The rearrangement links TRBV19 to TRBJ1-6; no clear D gene. The length of the CDR3 is 13 residues. V was cut by 8 bases and J by 7 bases, with 12 bases left in between. The germline gives CDR1 LNHDA, CDR2 SQIVND (reference sequence). This CDR3 is CASGSAGNSPLHF. In DNA, the CDR3 is TGTGCCAGTGGCAGTGCTGGCAATTCACCCCTCCACTTT.

The chain is built from TRBV7-9 and TRBJ2-7, with D uncertain. This CDR3 contains 13 residues. Trimming shortened V by 4 bases and J by 2 bases, and 9 bases separated the two germline ends. Germline CDR1 SEHNR, CDR2 FQNEAQ (reference sequence). Here the CDR3 reads CASSSSNAYEQYF. The CDR3 DNA is TGTGCCAGCAGCTCCTCCAATGCCTACGAGCAGTACTTC. The full variable domain, completed using reference TRBV7-9 and TRBJ2-7, is DTGVSQNPRHKITKRGQNVTFRCDPISEHNRLYWYRQTLGQGPEFLTYFQNEAQLEKSRLLSDRFSAERPKGSFSTLEIQRTEQGDSAMYLCASSSSNAYEQYFGPGTRLTVT.